This record covers a single T cell receptor beta chain. What antigen it recognizes has not been identified. Base qualities are not at hand, and no much larger clone is one base apart. This entry is derived from a study of T-cell memory formation after mild COVID-19 (dated by TCRdb to the early 2020s). In terms of the full investigation: Most TCR sequence clusters were specific to one of the two donors. Two young, previously healthy adult volunteers, one female and one male, were included in the cohort. In a couple of donors, T-cell clones that expanded and contracted after mild COVID-19 were tracked by sequencing TCRalpha and TCRbeta repertoires over time. Results the study describes overall, beyond this receptor: Contracting CD4+ clones were located mainly in the CM and EM memory subsets, whereas CD8+ clones were found to be enriched in EMRA. Clones contracting from day 15 to 85 had balanced CD4/CD8 phenotypes, while a second wave expanding from day 15 to 37 was biased towards CD4+. The study covered only a couple of mild cases, and larger cohorts including severe cases with pre-infection samples were considered necessary. Whether the second-wave clones peaking on day 37 were SARS-CoV-2 specific was not confirmed. Some responding clones were detected in pre-infection memory, suggesting pre-existing cross-reactive memory T cells joined the SARS-CoV-2 response.

The data were produced on an Illumina NovaSeq 6000. cDNA libraries for TCRalpha and TCRbeta were prepared by 5'RACE using constant-segment primers, with sample barcodes and unique molecular identifiers added. Trizol reagent was used to extract RNA from every sample. Libraries were amplified in two PCR steps, with a second sample barcode and Illumina TruSeq adapters added in the second step. The libraries were sequenced on an Illumina NovaSeq using 2 x 150 bp paired-end reads. From the authors' description of their analysis: The reads were demultiplexed and collapsed into UMI-guided consensus sequences using migec v1.2.7. Using mixcr v2.1.11, UMI consensuses were aligned to TRA and TRB V and J templates and then assembled into clonotypes. A clonotype was counted as expanded or contracted only if both edgeR and NoisET called the change significant, with noise models trained on biological replicates. edgeR calls used a false discovery rate-adjusted p below 0.01 and a log2 fold-change threshold of 1. As an exploratory analysis of dynamics, PCA with hierarchical clustering was applied to max-normalized trajectories of the 1000 most abundant clonotypes. Separately sequenced CD4+ and CD8+ repertoires were used to assign the CD4 or CD8 phenotype of responding clones. TCRdb reprocessing: public reads trimmed at Q25 with fastp, clones called with MiXCR, in-frame beta chains kept. All rows with the same CDR3 protein become a single entry with the most common DNA and genes. These V and J calls originate from TCRdb's pipeline instead of the authors' own analysis. Here the sample has about 250,000 distinct CDR3 sequences; 16% occur a single time. The ten largest clonotypes hold around 3.7% of the sample.

Ficoll-Paque density gradient centrifugation was the method used to isolate PBMCs. The TCR was taken from a man younger than 35 who had mild COVID-19 (a few samples of this study predate the infection). The sample titles of this study are shuffled in the database, so cell type and time point are left out; the donor was told from shared clones. Material: PBMCs or a T cell subset sorted from them (not recorded which).

CDR3 reads: CASTQGADGYTF. In nucleotide form, the sequence is TGTGCCAGCACCCAGGGGGCTGATGGCTACACCTTC. Recombination joined TRBV6-6 with TRBJ1-2, with 8 bases in between that match TRBD1. At the junction V is shortened by 7 bases and J by 6 bases; bases outside the gene matches: 4. The CDR3 holds 12 amino acids from the cysteine to the phenylalanine. The entry retains the CDR3 DNA only, 36 bases that are in frame from base 1. As encoded in the germline V gene (reference sequence), CDR1 is MNHNY while CDR2 is SVGAGI.